The clone carrying this T cell receptor beta chain turned up a few times. These data belong to a study of T cells in Graves' hyperthyroidism and ophthalmopathy. TCR beta CDR3 regions were amplified from RNA. The HTBI primer set drove a first-round RT-PCR of the TCR CDR3. Each CDR3 protein gets one entry after TCRdb re-called the multiplex PCR reads with MiXCR. The sample holds hundreds of thousands of distinct CDR3 sequences, roughly 15% seen once. Sequences were obtained from blood. This TCR was recovered from a woman in her thirties or forties with Graves' ophthalmopathy.

The CDR3, as DNA: TGCGCCAGCAGCTCCGCAGGGAAAGAATATGGCTACACCTTC. Its protein is CASSSAGKEYGYTF. The chain carries TRBV5-1 and TRBJ1-2, with D tentatively TRBD1 (5 bases). The germline V and J ends were trimmed by 3 bases and 5 bases, with 14 bases remaining between them. The CDR3 length is 14 residues. Germline V gives CDR1 SGHRS, CDR2 YFSETQ.